In its sample, the clone carrying this TCR beta chain was seen a few times. Its specificity is not known. With 4 bases removed from V and 6 bases from J, the gap between germline ends came to 19 bases. This CDR3 spans 16 amino acids. Germline lookup yields CDR1 SGHTA and CDR2 FQGNSA. The sample comes from a study of CD8 T cell repertoires and HIV-1 epitope variants. Study-wide background: Each of Twenty-five Gag and Nef epitope peptides stimulated a separate culture.

Survey-depth immunoSEQ sequencing covered TCR beta CDR3 regions. The data were produced by immunoSEQ multiplex PCR, yet TCRdb's version contains in-frame clones alone and is incomplete. The table shows approximately 4,700 clones, with 55% to 80% occurring only once. The sample consisted of cultured CD8+ T cells derived from PBMCs. The source of this sequence is a male donor with HIV. J is TRBJ2-1 and V is TRBV7-2; D possibly corresponds to TRBD1 (5 bases). Here the CDR3 reads CASSSRRQGVTNEQFF. The CDR3 DNA reads as TGTGCCAGCAGCTCCCGTCGGCAGGGTGTTACCAATGAGCAGTTCTTC.